The 30 T cell receptor beta chains in this list originate from one sample, sequenced in a study of T cells in Graves' hyperthyroidism and ophthalmopathy. TCR beta CDR3 sequences were amplified from RNA transcripts. A first-round RT-PCR of the TCR CDR3 used the HTBI primer set. TCRdb itself ran the multiplex PCR reads through MiXCR, one entry per CDR3 protein. Of approximately 430,000 distinct CDR3 sequences in the sample, about 15% were seen once. Specimen: blood. Receptor source: a woman under 30 with Graves' hyperthyroidism.

This clonotype has a count of ten or more. The V and J genes are TRBV20-1 and TRBJ2-5, with D unclear. The CDR3 covers 11 residues. Germline values: CDR1 DFQATT, CDR2 SNEGSKA (reference sequence). The ends were cut back, 0 bases at V and 6 bases at J, with 5 bases in the middle. In DNA form, the CDR3 reads TGCAGTGCTAGAGACCTAAAGACCCAGTACTTC. Its translation: CSARDLKTQYF.

This clonotype was picked up many times. V gene TRBV12-3 or TRBV12-4 combines with J gene TRBJ2-7; D is unresolved. Trimming stripped 0 bases from V and 4 bases from J, with 13 bases between. The CDR3 length is 15 residues. The DNA of the CDR3 is TGTGCCAGCAGTTTAGCCGCCCTCGACGGATACGAGCAGTACTTC. Its translation: CASSLAALDGYEQYF.

This clonotype appeared many times. The chain uses TRBV5-1 and TRBJ2-2, with TRBD2 identical over 9 bases. The germline V gene has CDR1 SGHRS and CDR2 YFSETQ. This CDR3 comprises 14 residues. The ends lost 4 bases at V and 7 bases at J; junction bases unmatched: 5. CDR3 in amino acids: CASSPSGDVGELFF. CDR3 sequence (DNA): TGCGCCAGCAGCCCTAGCGGGGATGTCGGGGAGCTGTTTTTT.

There are many counts of this clonotype. The CDR3 is CASRLPGLAGARTDTQYF. CDR3 nucleotide sequence: TGTGCCAGCAGGCTACCGGGACTAGCGGGAGCAAGGACAGATACGCAGTATTTT. The rearrangement joins TRBV12-3 or TRBV12-4 to TRBJ2-3; the match to TRBD2 covers 14 bases. The V segment lost 6 bases and the J segment 3 bases; nucleotides outside the gene matches: 11. The CDR3 runs 18 residues.

The sample holds many counts of this clonotype. The CDR3 sequence: CASSLASTNYGYTF. CDR3 in DNA: TGTGCCAGCAGTTTGGCCTCCACCAACTATGGCTACACCTTC. The chain has TRBV12-3 or TRBV12-4 and TRBJ1-2; D is undetermined. This CDR3 region has 14 residues. The V gene lost 3 bases and the J gene lost 2 bases, with 10 bases spanning the gap.

The chain recombines TRBV10-3 with TRBJ1-3; D gene ambiguous. The CDR3 consists of 15 residues. V lost 4 bases to trimming and J lost 3 bases, with 13 bases between them. CDR1 and CDR2 from the germline V gene are ENHRY and SYGVKD. The CDR3 bases are TGTGCCATCAGTGGCGGCATTCTGAGTGGAAACACCATATATTTT. Protein product: CAISGGILSGNTIYF.

The J gene is TRBJ2-7, the V gene TRBV7-2; TRBD1 agrees at 8 bases. CDR3 length: 14 amino acids. CDR1 and CDR2 (germline): SGHTA, FQGNSA. Unmatched junction bases numbered 8, after V lost 5 bases and J lost 5 bases. CDR3 amino acids: CASSQGRGRDEQYF. DNA for the CDR3: TGTGCCAGCAGCCAAGGCAGGGGGCGGGACGAGCAGTACTTC.

There are many counts of this clonotype. This chain links TRBV7-9 with TRBJ1-6; D is perhaps TRBD1 (5 bases). The CDR3 spans 14 residues. In germline, CDR1 is SEHNR, CDR2 FQNEAQ (reference sequence). Trimming left V 2 bases short and J 9 bases short, with 11 bases between. The CDR3 sequence is CASSLSVGASPLHF. DNA of the CDR3: TGTGCCAGCAGCTTATCGGTCGGGGCTTCACCCCTCCACTTT.

This clonotype was seen many times. The chain couples TRBV27 to TRBJ2-2, with D perhaps TRBD2 (6 bases). Trimming shortened V by 2 bases and J by 6 bases, and 13 bases separated the two germline ends. Per the germline V gene, CDR1 is MNHEY and CDR2 is SMNVEV (reference sequence). This CDR3 contains 15 residues. CDR3 in amino acids: CASSLGGIGPGELFF. In DNA, the CDR3 is TGTGCCAGCAGTTTAGGAGGGATTGGTCCCGGGGAGCTGTTTTTT.

The sample holds many counts of this clonotype. The gene calls are TRBV2 and TRBJ2-3, with D uncertain. Germline V lookup: CDR1 SNHLY, CDR2 FYNNEI. Trimming took 4 bases from V and 3 from J, leaving 17 bases between them. This CDR3 comprises 16 residues. The CDR3 protein is CASSGATKMGTDTQYF. CDR3 nucleotide sequence: TGTGCCAGCAGTGGAGCTACTAAGATGGGAACAGATACGCAGTATTTT.

This clonotype came up many times. The chain couples TRBV6-1 to TRBJ1-6; a possible D gene is TRBD1 (5 bases). This CDR3 is built from 18 residues. V dropped 8 bases and J dropped 1 base, with 21 bases sitting between them. Germline-derived CDR1 and CDR2 are MNHNS and SASEGT. Here the CDR3 reads CASCPGTEARSYNSPLHF. The CDR3 DNA follows: TGTGCCAGCTGTCCCGGGACCGAGGCGAGGTCCTATAATTCACCCCTCCACTTT.

This clonotype showed up many times. The chain employs TRBV5-1 and TRBJ2-1, with a tentative D call TRBD2 (5 bases). This CDR3 is built from 14 residues. Trimming removed 3 bases from V and 6 bases from J, with 13 bases in between. Germline CDR1 SGHRS, CDR2 YFSETQ. The CDR3 bases are TGCGCCAGCAGCTCGGGCGGGTGGCCCAATGAGCAGTTCTTC. This encodes CASSSGGWPNEQFF. The full variable domain, rest sourced from reference TRBV5-1 and TRBJ2-1, is KAGVTQTPRYLIKTRGQQVTLSCSPISGHRSVSWYQQTPGQGLQFLFEYFSETQRNKGNFPGRFSGRQFSNSRSEMNVSTLELGDSALYLCASSSGGWPNEQFFGPGTRLTVL.

CDR3 sequence reads: CSAGWAAGELFF. The CDR3 region has the DNA TGCAGCGCCGGGTGGGCGGCCGGGGAGCTGTTTTTT. This chain uses TRBV29-1 with TRBJ2-2; D not resolved. The CDR3 spans 12 residues. The ends were cut back, 7 bases at V and 6 bases at J, with 12 bases in the middle. Germline CDR1 and CDR2: SQVTM and ANQGSEA.

This clonotype has just a few counts. The J gene is TRBJ1-2, the V gene TRBV9; D not certain. CDR3 length equals 14 residues. Germline lookup yields CDR1 SGDLS and CDR2 YYNGEE. V was shortened by 0 bases and J by 3 bases, with 9 bases between the two germline ends. The CDR3 loop is CASSVAVWYYGYTF. DNA for the CDR3: TGTGCCAGCAGCGTAGCAGTGTGGTACTATGGCTACACCTTC.

In this sample, this clonotype turned up a few times. This chain joins TRBV2 and TRBJ2-6; no reliable D call. The ends were cut back, 11 bases at V and 7 bases at J, with 15 bases in the middle. Germline CDR1 SNHLY, CDR2 FYNNEI. CDR3 size: 13 residues. This CDR3 is CACTFVLANVLTF. The CDR3, as DNA: TGTGCCTGCACGTTCGTCTTAGCCAACGTCCTGACTTTC.

This chain uses TRBV15 with TRBJ2-3; 10 nucleotides align to TRBD2. Germline V CDR1 and CDR2: LNHNV, YYDKDF (reference sequence). The CDR3 extends over 17 amino acids. V dropped 3 bases and J dropped 4; count of bases not matched to a gene: 10. CDR3 sequence (DNA): TGTGCCACCAGCAGGTTCCTAAGCGGGGGGGCGGCAGATACGCAGTATTTT. Translation gives CATSRFLSGGAADTQYF.

This clonotype was counted many times. The gene calls are TRBV4-1 and TRBJ1-1; TRBD1 is a possible D gene (5 bases). With 0 bases removed from V and 3 bases from J, the gap between germline ends came to 11 bases. The CDR3 sequence is 15 residues long. The germline gives CDR1 MGHRA, CDR2 YSYEKL. The DNA of the CDR3 is TGCGCCAGCAGCCAAGATCCCGGACAAGACACTGAAGCTTTCTTT. This translates into CASSQDPGQDTEAFF.

Worth noting for this clonotype: The CDR3 ends on some other residue instead of the conserved phenylalanine or tryptophan, so this is likely a read error. The chain joins TRBV11-3 to TRBJ2-1, with D possibly TRBD2 on 5 matching bases. Deletions cut 7 bases from V and 6 bases from J, with 10 bases between. CDR1 and CDR2 (germline): SGHNT, YENEEA. This CDR3 has 12 amino acids. This chain's CDR3 is CASNRGGNEQFL. The CDR3 DNA reads as TGTGCCAGCAACCGAGGAGGCAATGAGCAGTTCCTC.

A note on this clonotype: A read error may explain this, as a much larger clone is one base away. The rearrangement links TRBV7-2 to TRBJ2-3; D is uncertain. In germline, CDR1 is SGHTA, CDR2 FQGNSA. The CDR3 is 14 residues long. V was cut by 5 bases and J by 4 bases, with 13 bases left in between. The CDR3 reads CASSLTLTSDTQYF. CDR3 coding DNA: TGTGCCAGCAGCCTCACCCTCACCTCAGATACGCAGTATTTT.

This clonotype appeared many times. V gene TRBV5-1 combines with J gene TRBJ2-7, with D perhaps matching TRBD2 (5 bases). The V end lost 4 bases, the J end lost 6 bases, and 8 bases lay between the germline ends. This CDR3 is 11 amino acids long. The germline V gene has CDR1 SGHRS and CDR2 YFSETQ. The chain's CDR3 is CASSGSGEQYF. The CDR3, as DNA: TGCGCCAGCAGCGGGAGCGGCGAGCAGTACTTC.

Ten or more counts support this clonotype. The rearrangement uses TRBV13 and TRBJ2-1; D possibly matches TRBD1 or TRBD2 (5 bases each). Trimming took off 5 bases at V and 1 base at J, with 15 bases between the two ends. This CDR3 is 16 amino acids long. From germline, CDR1 is PRHDT and CDR2 FYEKMQ (reference sequence). The CDR3 reads CASSPRGARSYNEQFF. Here the CDR3 DNA reads TGTGCCAGCAGCCCCAGAGGGGCGCGGTCCTACAATGAGCAGTTCTTC. Looking up the rest from reference TRBV13 and TRBJ2-1 gives the full variable domain: AAGVIQSPRHLIKEKRETATLKCYPIPRHDTVYWYQQGPGQDPQFLISFYEKMQSDKGSIPDRFSAQQFSDYHSELNMSSLELGDSALYFCASSPRGARSYNEQFFGPGTRLTVL.

This clonotype appeared many times. The genes are TRBV7-8 and TRBJ2-3; D may be TRBD2 (5 bases). Per germline, CDR1 SGHVS and CDR2 FQNEAQ. Trimming shortened V by 2 bases and J by 0 bases, and 21 bases separated the two germline ends. The CDR3 is 19 residues long. CDR3 DNA sequence: TGTGCCAGCAGCTTATCTTCCGGTGCGGGCCCGACTAGCACAGATACGCAGTATTTT. Protein: CASSLSSGAGPTSTDTQYF.

This clonotype was observed many times. The CDR3 is CATSSHKGLAGGPSSSYNEQFF. The CDR3 nucleotides read TGTGCCACCAGCAGTCATAAAGGACTAGCGGGAGGGCCCTCGAGCTCCTACAATGAGCAGTTCTTC. The rearrangement joins TRBV15 to TRBJ2-1; TRBD2 matches 15 bases. The CDR3 is 22 amino acids. The V and J ends lost 3 bases and 0 bases, in that order; junction bases with no gene match: 15. Germline CDR1 reads LNHNV; CDR2 reads YYDKDF (reference sequence).

This clonotype was counted many times. This chain joins TRBV4-1 and TRBJ2-2; D gene ambiguous. Trimming pared 6 bases from V and 5 bases from J, leaving 7 bases between. The V gene's germline CDR1 is MGHRA and CDR2 YSYEKL. The CDR3 loop spans 12 amino acids. DNA for the CDR3: TGCGCCAGCAGGCATTGGACCGGGGAGCTGTTTTTT. The encoded protein is CASRHWTGELFF.

Many counts were recorded for this clonotype. The J gene is TRBJ2-3, the V gene TRBV20-1; D remains ambiguous. Germline loops: CDR1 DFQATT, CDR2 SNEGSKA (reference sequence). This CDR3 is 12 amino acids long. Deletions cut 3 bases from V and 5 bases from J, with 9 bases between. CDR3 region: CSASWARDTQYF. CDR3 DNA: TGCAGTGCTAGTTGGGCCAGAGATACGCAGTATTTT.

This clonotype came up many times. This chain connects TRBV18 to TRBJ2-1, with TRBD1 as a possible D gene (6 bases). CDR1 and CDR2 from the germline V gene are KGHSH and LQKENI. Between the trimmed V and J ends, which lost 3 bases and 7 bases, there was a span of 7 bases. The CDR3 is 12 amino acids. CDR3 DNA sequence: TGTGCCAGCTCACCCGACAGGAATGAGCAGTTCTTC. Its translation: CASSPDRNEQFF.

This clonotype occurred many times. The chain combines TRBV6-1 with TRBJ2-7; 9 bases line up with TRBD1. The CDR3 is 15 residues long. CDR1 and CDR2 (germline): MNHNS, SASEGT. V lost 6 bases to trimming and J lost 4 bases; unmatched junction nucleotides: 10. CDR3 DNA sequence: TGTGCCAGCAGCTACGCCGCGGGGACAGGGTACGAGCAGTACTTC. Translated: CASSYAAGTGYEQYF.

This clonotype was counted at least ten times. The chain employs TRBV3-1 and TRBJ1-4; the D gene is possibly TRBD1 (6 bases). V was shortened by 3 bases and J by 0 bases, with 14 bases between the two germline ends. The length of the CDR3 is 17 residues. Per germline, CDR1 LGHDT and CDR2 YNNKEL (reference sequence). The CDR3: CASSHTTGRTTNEKLFF. CDR3 coding DNA: TGTGCCAGCAGCCACACGACAGGAAGAACAACTAATGAAAAACTGTTTTTT.

This clonotype was seen at least ten times. V usage is TRBV18 and J usage is TRBJ2-3, with 7 bases fitting TRBD2. Unmatched junction bases numbered 2, after V lost 3 bases and J lost 5 bases. This CDR3 region has 13 residues. CDR1 is KGHSH, CDR2 LQKENI, per germline. The DNA for the CDR3 is TGTGCCAGCTCACCGGGCGGGGGAGATACGCAGTATTTT. Translated: CASSPGGGDTQYF.

This clonotype came up a few times. The chain recombines TRBV12-3 or TRBV12-4 with TRBJ1-2; weak D call: TRBD1 (6 bases). The CDR3 has 14 residues. V was cut by 3 bases and J by 7 bases, with 15 bases left in between. The CDR3 nucleotides are TGTGCCAGCAGTTTTGAGGGGGGATTGAGTGGCTACACCTTC. Protein product: CASSFEGGLSGYTF.